The T cell receptor beta chain under discussion was sequenced for a study of shared clonotypes between healthy human individuals. Cells designated naive CD8 were CD45RO-negative and were positively selected for CCR7, with terminally differentiated effector memory CD45RA+ cells excluded. Sequencing was performed with immunoSEQ multiplex PCR; in TCRdb, only in-frame clones are kept and a portion is missing. The sample has about 2.1 million clones; 85% to 95% are singletons. Trimming removed 0 bases at V and 10 bases at J, with 11 bases between. The V gene's germline CDR1 is SGHTS and CDR2 YDEGEE. CDR3 length: 13 residues.

The origin of this receptor is a man in his late teens or twenties in good health. Some clones in this sample may be carry-over from other donors' samples. The chain carries TRBV5-8 and TRBJ2-1, with D tentatively TRBD1 or TRBD2 (6 bases each). Sequenced sample: naive CD8+ T cells from PBMCs. This CDR3 is CASSLAGGTEQFF. CDR3 DNA: TGTGCCAGCAGCTTGGCCGGGGGCACAGAGCAGTTCTTC.